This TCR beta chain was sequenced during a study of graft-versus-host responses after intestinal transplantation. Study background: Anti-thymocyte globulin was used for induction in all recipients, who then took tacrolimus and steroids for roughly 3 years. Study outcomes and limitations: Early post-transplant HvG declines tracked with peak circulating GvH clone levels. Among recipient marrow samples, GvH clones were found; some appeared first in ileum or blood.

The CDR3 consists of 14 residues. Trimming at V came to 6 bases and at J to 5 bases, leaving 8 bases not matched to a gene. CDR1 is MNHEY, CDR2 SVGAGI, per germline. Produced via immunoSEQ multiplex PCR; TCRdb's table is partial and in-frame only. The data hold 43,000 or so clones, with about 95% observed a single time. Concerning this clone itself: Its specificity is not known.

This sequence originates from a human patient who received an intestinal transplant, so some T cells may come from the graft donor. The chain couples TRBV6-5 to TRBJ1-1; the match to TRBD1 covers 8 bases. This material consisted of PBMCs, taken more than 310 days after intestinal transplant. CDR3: CASSLDRGGTEAFF. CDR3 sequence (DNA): TGTGCCAGCAGCCTTGACAGGGGAGGGACTGAAGCTTTCTTT.